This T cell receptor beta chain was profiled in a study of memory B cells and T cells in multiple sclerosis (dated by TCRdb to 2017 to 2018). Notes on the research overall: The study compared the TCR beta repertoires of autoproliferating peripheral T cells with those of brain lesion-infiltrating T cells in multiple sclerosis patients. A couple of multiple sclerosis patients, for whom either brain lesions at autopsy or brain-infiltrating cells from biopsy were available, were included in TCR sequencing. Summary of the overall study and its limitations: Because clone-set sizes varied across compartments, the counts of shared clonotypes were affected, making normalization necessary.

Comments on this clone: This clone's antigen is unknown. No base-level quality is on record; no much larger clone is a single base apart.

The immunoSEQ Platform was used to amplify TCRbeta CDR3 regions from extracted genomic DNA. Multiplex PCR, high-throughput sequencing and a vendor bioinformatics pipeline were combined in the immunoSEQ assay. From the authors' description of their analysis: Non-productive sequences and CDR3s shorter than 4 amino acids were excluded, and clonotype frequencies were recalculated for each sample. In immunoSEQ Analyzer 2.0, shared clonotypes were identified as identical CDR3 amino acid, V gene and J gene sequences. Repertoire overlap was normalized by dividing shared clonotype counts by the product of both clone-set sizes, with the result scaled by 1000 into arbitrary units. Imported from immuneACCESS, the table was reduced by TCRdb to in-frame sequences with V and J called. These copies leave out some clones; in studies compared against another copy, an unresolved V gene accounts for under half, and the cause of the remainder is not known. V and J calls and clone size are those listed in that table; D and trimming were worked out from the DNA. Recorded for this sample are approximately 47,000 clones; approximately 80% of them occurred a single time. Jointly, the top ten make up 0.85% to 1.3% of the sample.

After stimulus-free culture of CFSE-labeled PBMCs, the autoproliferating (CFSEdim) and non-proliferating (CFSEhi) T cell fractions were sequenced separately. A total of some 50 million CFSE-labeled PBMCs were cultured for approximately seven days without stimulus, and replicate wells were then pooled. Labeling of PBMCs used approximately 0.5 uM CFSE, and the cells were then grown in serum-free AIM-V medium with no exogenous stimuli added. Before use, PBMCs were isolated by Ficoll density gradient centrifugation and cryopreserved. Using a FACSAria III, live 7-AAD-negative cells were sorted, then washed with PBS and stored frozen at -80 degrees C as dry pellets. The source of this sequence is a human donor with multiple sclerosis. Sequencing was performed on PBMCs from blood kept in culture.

Read as DNA, the sequence is TGTGCCAGCAGCTTAGCGGGGGCCCACACAGATACGCAGTATTTT. Its translation is CASSLAGAHTDTQYF. This chain joins TRBV7-3 to TRBJ2-3; possibly the D gene is TRBD2, per 7 matching bases. Taken from the germline V gene, the CDR1 and CDR2 loops are SGHTA and FQGTGA. The CDR3 starts with the cysteine, ends with the phenylalanine, and has 15 residues. Only the CDR3 region is kept as DNA, spanning 45 bases read in frame from base 1. The junction carries 11 bases between V and J, which are trimmed by 2 bases and 2 bases respectively. Supplemented by the reference TRBV7-3 and TRBJ2-3 proteins around the CDR3, the complete variable domain is GAGVSQTPSNKVTEKGKYVELRCDPISGHTALYWYRQSLGQGPEFLIYFQGTGAADDSGLPNDRFFAVRPEGSVSTLKIQRTERGDSAVYLCASSLAGAHTDTQYFGPGTRLTVL.